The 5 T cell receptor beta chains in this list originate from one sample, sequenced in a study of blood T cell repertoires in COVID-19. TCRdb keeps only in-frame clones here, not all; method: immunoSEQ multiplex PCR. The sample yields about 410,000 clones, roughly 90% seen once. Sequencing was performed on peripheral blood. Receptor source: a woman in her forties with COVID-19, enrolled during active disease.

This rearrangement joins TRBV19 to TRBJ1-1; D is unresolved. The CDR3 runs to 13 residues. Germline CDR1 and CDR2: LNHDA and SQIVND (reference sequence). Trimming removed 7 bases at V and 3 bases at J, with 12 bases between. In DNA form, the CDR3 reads TGTGCCAGTACGCCGGGCGGGTACACTGAAGCTTTCTTT. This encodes CASTPGGYTEAFF. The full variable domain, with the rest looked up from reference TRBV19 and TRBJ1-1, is DGGITQSPKYLFRKEGQNVTLSCEQNLNHDAMYWYRQDPGQGLRLIYYSQIVNDFQKGDIAEGYSVSREKKESFPLTVTSAQKNPTAFYLCASTPGGYTEAFFGQGTRLTVV.

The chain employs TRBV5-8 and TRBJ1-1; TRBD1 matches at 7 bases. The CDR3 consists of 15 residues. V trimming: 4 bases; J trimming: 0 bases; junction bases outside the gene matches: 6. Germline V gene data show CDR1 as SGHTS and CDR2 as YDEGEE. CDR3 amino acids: CASSQGDVLNTEAFF. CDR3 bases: TGTGCCAGCAGCCAGGGGGACGTATTGAACACTGAAGCTTTCTTT.

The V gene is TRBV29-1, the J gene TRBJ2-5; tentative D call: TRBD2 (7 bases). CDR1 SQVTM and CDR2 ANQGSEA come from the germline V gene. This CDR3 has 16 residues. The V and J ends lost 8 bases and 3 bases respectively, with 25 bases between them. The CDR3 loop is CSTHPGGVGPEETQYF. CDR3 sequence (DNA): TGCAGCACCCATCCGGGGGGCGTGGGGCCCGAAGAGACCCAGTACTTC. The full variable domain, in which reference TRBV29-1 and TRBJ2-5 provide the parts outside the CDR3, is SAVISQKPSRDICQRGTSLTIQCQVDSQVTMMFWYRQQPGQSLTLIATANQGSEATYESGFVIDKFPISRPNLTFSTLTVSNMSPEDSSIYLCSTHPGGVGPEETQYFGPGTRLLVL.

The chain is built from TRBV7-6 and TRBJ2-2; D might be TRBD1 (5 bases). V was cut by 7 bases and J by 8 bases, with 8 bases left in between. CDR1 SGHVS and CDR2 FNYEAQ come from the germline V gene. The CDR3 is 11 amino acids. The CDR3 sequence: CASNQGGELFF. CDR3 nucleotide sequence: TGTGCCAGCAACCAGGGAGGGGAGCTGTTTTTT.

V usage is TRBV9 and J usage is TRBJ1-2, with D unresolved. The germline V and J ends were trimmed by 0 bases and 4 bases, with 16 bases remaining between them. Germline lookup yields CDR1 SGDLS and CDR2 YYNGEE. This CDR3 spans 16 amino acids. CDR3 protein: CASSVAFAGRSYGYTF. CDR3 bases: TGTGCCAGCAGCGTAGCCTTCGCGGGCAGGAGCTATGGCTACACCTTC. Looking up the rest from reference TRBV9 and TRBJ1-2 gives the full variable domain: DSGVTQTPKHLITATGQRVTLRCSPRSGDLSVYWYQQSLDQGLQFLIQYYNGEERAKGNILERFSAQQFPDLHSELNLSSLELGDSALYFCASSVAFAGRSYGYTFGSGTRLTVV.